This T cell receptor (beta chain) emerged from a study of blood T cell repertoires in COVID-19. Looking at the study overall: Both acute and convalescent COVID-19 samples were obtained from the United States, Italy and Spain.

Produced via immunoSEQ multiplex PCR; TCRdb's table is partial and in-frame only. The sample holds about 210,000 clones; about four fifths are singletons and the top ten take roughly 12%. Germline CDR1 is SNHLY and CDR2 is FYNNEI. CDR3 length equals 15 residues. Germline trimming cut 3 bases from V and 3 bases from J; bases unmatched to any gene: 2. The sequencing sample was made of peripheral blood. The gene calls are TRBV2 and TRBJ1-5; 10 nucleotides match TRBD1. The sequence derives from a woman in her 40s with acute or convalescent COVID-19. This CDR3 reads CASSDGTGVNQPQHF. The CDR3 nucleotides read TGTGCCAGCAGTGATGGGACAGGGGTCAATCAGCCCCAGCATTTT.